One and the same sample provided the 23 T cell receptor beta chains below, sequenced in a study of beta chain features in type 1 diabetes. The entirety of the isolated RNA underwent reverse transcription, so expressed TCRB transcripts were sequenced. Sequenced by immunoSEQ multiplex PCR; TCRdb stores in-frame clones only, minus some. Among about 330,000 clones listed, approximately 10% were seen once. Material: naive CD4+ T cells from blood. These receptor sequences come from a woman in her thirties in good health.

The rearrangement links TRBV4-3 to TRBJ2-1; D might be TRBD1 (6 bases). The CDR3 loop spans 14 amino acids. Germline V gives CDR1 LGHNA, CDR2 YSLEER. V lost 1 base to trimming and J lost 4 bases, with 8 bases between them. For the CDR3, the DNA is TGCGCCAGCAGCCAAGGACAGGAGTACAATGAGCAGTTCTTC. Protein product: CASSQGQEYNEQFF.

V and J are TRBV5-1 and TRBJ2-7; 11 bases agree with TRBD1. Germline V gives CDR1 SGHRS, CDR2 YFSETQ. Trimming at V came to 0 bases and at J to 7 bases, leaving 9 bases not matched to a gene. The CDR3 spans 16 residues. CDR3 DNA sequence: TGCGCCAGCAGCTTGGCCCCTGGACAGGGGGCGCGTGAGCAGTACTTC. This sequence encodes CASSLAPGQGAREQYF.

This chain uses TRBV9 with TRBJ2-5, with 7 bases fitting TRBD2. J lost 6 bases, V lost 0 bases, and 11 bases had no gene match. This CDR3 contains 16 residues. Germline V gene data show CDR1 as SGDLS and CDR2 as YYNGEE. The CDR3 coding sequence is TGTGCCAGCAGCGTAGACTCGGCGGGAGCGTCCCAGACCCAGTACTTC. Residues: CASSVDSAGASQTQYF. Filled out from reference TRBV9 and TRBJ2-5, the complete variable domain reads DSGVTQTPKHLITATGQRVTLRCSPRSGDLSVYWYQQSLDQGLQFLIQYYNGEERAKGNILERFSAQQFPDLHSELNLSSLELGDSALYFCASSVDSAGASQTQYFGPGTRLLVL.

This clone has just a few counts. V and J are TRBV19 and TRBJ1-2, with 7 bases matching TRBD1. The length of the CDR3 is 12 residues. Germline CDR1 LNHDA, CDR2 SQIVND (reference sequence). V was pared by 5 bases and J by 8 bases, with 5 bases of the junction left unmatched. CDR3 sequence reads: CASSPDRAGYTF. CDR3 sequence (DNA): TGTGCCAGTAGTCCCGACAGGGCCGGCTACACCTTC. The whole variable domain, filled in from reference TRBV19 and TRBJ1-2, reads DGGITQSPKYLFRKEGQNVTLSCEQNLNHDAMYWYRQDPGQGLRLIYYSQIVNDFQKGDIAEGYSVSREKKESFPLTVTSAQKNPTAFYLCASSPDRAGYTFGSGTRLTVV.

This clone has only a few counts. The chain couples TRBV7-3 to TRBJ2-2; D might be TRBD1 (5 bases). The CDR3 contains 16 residues. V lost 5 bases and J lost 11, with 24 bases in between. Germline values: CDR1 SGHTA, CDR2 FQGTGA. Written as DNA, the CDR3 is TGTGCCAGCAGCCAAGAGACAGTGCCCCGTCTCGACGAGCTGTTTTTT. The encoded protein is CASSQETVPRLDELFF.

The chain carries TRBV6-1 and TRBJ1-2; D is unresolved. With 5 bases removed from V and 4 bases from J, the gap between germline ends came to 14 bases. The CDR3 is 14 residues long. The germline CDR1 and CDR2 sequences are MNHNS and SASEGT. In DNA form, the CDR3 reads TGTGCCAGCAGTTCACAAGAGGGATTCTATGGCTACACCTTC. It specifies CASSSQEGFYGYTF.

This chain uses TRBV7-9 with TRBJ2-1; 9 nucleotides agree with TRBD2. Germline CDR1 SEHNR, CDR2 FQNEAQ (reference sequence). The V gene end was trimmed by 1 base and the J gene end by 7 bases; junction bases not matched to a gene: 5. This CDR3 has 15 amino acids. This chain's CDR3 is CASSLDSGSRNEQFF. DNA of the CDR3: TGTGCCAGCAGCTTAGATAGCGGGAGTAGGAATGAGCAGTTCTTC.

This chain links TRBV28 with TRBJ2-5; D ambiguous. CDR3 length equals 11 residues. Germline V lookup: CDR1 MDHEN, CDR2 SYDVKM. The ends were cut back, 10 bases at V and 5 bases at J, with 11 bases in the middle. This CDR3 reads CAIWSGETQYF. For the CDR3, the DNA is TGTGCCATATGGAGTGGGGAGACCCAGTACTTC.

This clone was seen only a few times. The J gene is TRBJ2-3, the V gene TRBV7-2, with 7 positions matching TRBD2. The CDR3 covers 14 residues. After removal of 3 bases from V and 2 bases from J, the junction contained 2 bases not matched to a gene. The germline CDR1 and CDR2 sequences are SGHTA and FQGNSA. The CDR3: CASSFGGSTDTQYF. The CDR3 nucleotides read TGTGCCAGCAGCTTCGGGGGGTCCACAGATACGCAGTATTTT.

This clone was recorded a few times. The rearrangement uses TRBV18 and TRBJ2-3, with 12 bases that match TRBD2. Germline V CDR1 and CDR2: KGHSH, LQKENI. The CDR3 runs to 20 residues. V lost 2 bases and J lost 4; bases outside the gene matches: 16. DNA for the CDR3: TGTGCCAGCTCACCATTACCCACTAGCGGGAGGCCCGGGGGCGCAGATACGCAGTATTTT. Translating it yields CASSPLPTSGRPGGADTQYF.

This clone was picked up a small number of times. The chain recombines TRBV14 with TRBJ2-7; 7 bases are a match to TRBD2. CDR1 is SGHDN, CDR2 FVKESK, per germline. V shed 0 bases, J shed 3 bases, and the junction held 8 bases outside the gene matches. This CDR3 comprises 16 residues. The CDR3 loop reads CASSQDTASGLYEQYF. The CDR3 nucleotides are TGTGCCAGCAGCCAAGATACGGCTAGCGGACTCTACGAGCAGTACTTC. Complete variable domain (other parts from reference TRBV14 and TRBJ2-7): EAGVTQFPSHSVIEKGQTVTLRCDPISGHDNLYWYRRVMGKEIKFLLHFVKESKQDESGMPNNRFLAERTGGTYSTLKVQPAELEDSGVYFCASSQDTASGLYEQYFGPGTRLTVT.

This clone came up a few times. The CDR3 bases are TGCAGCGTTGGGACAGGGAGCTCCTACGAGCAGTACTTC. Its protein product is CSVGTGSSYEQYF. V is TRBV29-1 and J is TRBJ2-7; 8 nucleotides match TRBD1. With V trimmed by 4 bases and J by 0 bases, 2 bases remained unmatched. The CDR3 length is 13 residues. Germline V CDR1 and CDR2: SQVTM, ANQGSEA.

This clone appeared a few times. This chain connects TRBV5-1 to TRBJ1-1; D possibly corresponds to TRBD1 (6 bases). Trimming left V 4 bases short and J 4 bases short, with 11 bases between. CDR3 size: 13 residues. Germline V gives CDR1 SGHRS, CDR2 YFSETQ. In nucleotides, the CDR3 is TGCGCCAGCAGCCCTAGACAGGCCACTGAAGCTTTCTTT. Protein: CASSPRQATEAFF. Together with reference TRBV5-1 and TRBJ1-1, the CDR3 gives the full variable domain: KAGVTQTPRYLIKTRGQQVTLSCSPISGHRSVSWYQQTPGQGLQFLFEYFSETQRNKGNFPGRFSGRQFSNSRSEMNVSTLELGDSALYLCASSPRQATEAFFGQGTRLTVV.

The V gene is TRBV28, the J gene TRBJ2-5, with 10 bases fitting TRBD2. This CDR3 comprises 18 residues. The germline V gene has CDR1 MDHEN and CDR2 SYDVKM. The V and J ends lost 6 bases and 3 bases, in that order; junction bases with no gene match: 16. The CDR3 reads CASSPGERGLAGEETQYF. CDR3 DNA: TGTGCCAGCAGCCCGGGGGAGAGGGGGCTAGCGGGAGAAGAGACCCAGTACTTC.

The chain employs TRBV11-2 and TRBJ2-2; TRBD1 might be the D (6 bases). The CDR3 consists of 13 residues. From germline, CDR1 is SGHAT and CDR2 FQNNGV. Trimming stripped 5 bases from V and 14 bases from J, with 18 bases between. The CDR3 coding sequence is TGTGCCAGCAGCGACAACCAACGAGGGGGACTGTTTTTT. Translation gives CASSDNQRGGLFF. Supplemented by reference TRBV11-2 and TRBJ2-2, the full variable domain reads EAGVAQSPRYKIIEKRQSVAFWCNPISGHATLYWYQQILGQGPKLLIQFQNNGVVDDSQLPKDRFSAERLKGVDSTLKIQPAKLEDSAVYLCASSDNQRGGLFFGEGSRLTVL.

Only a few counts were recorded for this clone. The V gene is TRBV6-5, the J gene TRBJ2-2; D is possibly TRBD2 (6 bases). From germline, CDR1 is MNHEY and CDR2 SVGAGI. The CDR3 is made up of 15 amino acids. The V end was cut by 3 bases, the J end by 1 base, with 9 bases between. CDR3 loop: CASSYMGLNTGELFF. As DNA, the CDR3 is TGTGCCAGCAGTTATATGGGACTGAACACCGGGGAGCTGTTTTTT.

The sample holds a few counts of this clone. The rearrangement links TRBV5-4 to TRBJ2-1, with 9 nucleotides matching TRBD1. The CDR3 extends over 13 amino acids. Germline lookup yields CDR1 SGHNT and CDR2 YYREEE (reference sequence). The ends lost 6 bases at V and 7 bases at J; junction bases unmatched: 5. This CDR3 is CASIPGQGNEQFF. Written as DNA, the CDR3 is TGTGCCAGCATCCCGGGACAGGGTAATGAGCAGTTCTTC.

This chain joins TRBV7-2 and TRBJ2-3; possibly TRBD1 for D (5 bases). Looked up from germline, CDR1 is SGHTA and CDR2 is FQGNSA. V dropped 1 base and J dropped 6 bases, with 8 bases sitting between them. The CDR3 is made up of 13 amino acids. In nucleotides, the CDR3 is TGTGCCAGCAGCTTAGTGAAGGGGGATACGCAGTATTTT. Translation gives CASSLVKGDTQYF.

The rearrangement joins TRBV5-4 to TRBJ2-3, with 11 bases identical to TRBD2. V was clipped by 3 bases and J by 2 bases; unmatched bases: 5. The CDR3 extends over 16 amino acids. The germline V gene has CDR1 SGHNT and CDR2 YYREEE (reference sequence). The CDR3: CASSSPGLADTDTQYF. CDR3 nucleotides: TGTGCCAGCAGCTCTCCGGGACTAGCGGACACAGATACGCAGTATTTT.

This chain links TRBV2 with TRBJ2-6; D is perhaps TRBD1 (6 bases). Germline CDR1 reads SNHLY; CDR2 reads FYNNEI. V lost 6 bases and J 3 bases, leaving 12 bases between the germline ends. This CDR3 contains 15 residues. The CDR3 spells CASRHDRSGANVLTF. CDR3 nucleotide sequence: TGTGCCAGCAGACATGACAGGAGTGGGGCCAACGTCCTGACTTTC.

The table lists this clone with a few counts. The chain joins TRBV18 to TRBJ2-3, with no clear D. The CDR3 runs to 13 residues. Germline V gives CDR1 KGHSH, CDR2 LQKENI. Trimming left V 3 bases short and J 9 bases short, with 13 bases between. The CDR3 region is CASSPPAARTQYF. The DNA for the CDR3 is TGTGCCAGCTCACCCCCTGCCGCGCGGACGCAGTATTTT. The full variable domain, with the rest looked up from reference TRBV18 and TRBJ2-3, is NAGVMQNPRHLVRRRGQEARLRCSPMKGHSHVYWYRQLPEEGLKFMVYLQKENIIDESGMPKERFSAEFPKEGPSILRIQQVVRGDSAAYFCASSPPAARTQYFGPGTRLTVL.

To note about this clone: Other DNA sequences from this sample encode an identical CDR3 as well. V usage is TRBV7-9 and J usage is TRBJ2-5; TRBD2 agrees at 8 bases. The V segment lost 5 bases and the J segment 4 bases; nucleotides outside the gene matches: 6. Germline assignment: CDR1 SEHNR and CDR2 FQNEAQ (reference sequence). The CDR3 sequence is 14 residues long. CDR3 sequence reads: CASSLLAGLETQYF. In nucleotides, the CDR3 is TGTGCCAGCAGCCTTTTAGCGGGGTTAGAGACCCAGTACTTC.

This chain uses TRBV5-1 with TRBJ2-3; TRBD1 matches at 10 bases. V trimming: 3 bases; J trimming: 2 bases; junction bases outside the gene matches: 12. The germline CDR1 and CDR2 sequences are SGHRS and YFSETQ. The CDR3 loop spans 18 amino acids. CDR3: CASSSGQGTPISTDTQYF. The CDR3 DNA reads TGCGCCAGCAGCTCGGGACAGGGGACCCCGATTTCCACAGATACGCAGTATTTT.